This T cell receptor beta chain was recovered during a study of T cells after yellow fever vaccination. As for the study in general: Some fractions had low cell numbers, and these were prepared with SMART-Seq v4 Ultra Low Input. Study-level results: A secondary response was less intense yet reached its peak sooner, at day 5 versus 15. Clones that expanded after primary vaccination mostly reappeared after the booster (just over 95% CD4, approximately 85% CD8).

This CDR3 region has 14 residues. Trimming pared 6 bases from V and 5 bases from J, leaving 16 bases between. The germline V gene has CDR1 SGHTA and CDR2 FQGNSA. This clonotype was picked up a small number of times. Its antigen is currently unknown. TCR cDNA, made by 5'RACE template switching, carried an added universal primer site and UMIs. TCRdb reprocessed the 5' RACE reads with MiXCR, giving one entry per CDR3 protein. The repertoire holds about 350,000 distinct CDR3 sequences, with 11% as singletons. The chain is built from TRBV7-2 and TRBJ1-1; possible D gene TRBD1, 6 bases. This receptor was identified in a man aged 18 to 29 who received the YFV17D yellow fever vaccine. The sample in question was PBMCs, obtained on the day of the first yellow fever vaccination. In nucleotides, the CDR3 is TGTGCCAGCAGTTCCGGGGGGGCTGGGACTGAAGCTTTCTTT. It yields the protein CASSSGGAGTEAFF.